This TCR beta chain was found in a study of T cells in pancreatic ductal adenocarcinoma. On this clone: Its antigen is undetermined.

No neoadjuvant therapy was given to the selected pancreatic ductal adenocarcinoma patients before their surgery. Measured with immunoSEQ multiplex PCR; TCRdb has only the in-frame clones, and not every one. Among roughly 17,000 clones listed, more than 75% were seen once. The CDR3 totals 13 residues. Trimming took 1 base from V and 4 from J, leaving 7 bases between them. The germline V gene has CDR1 SGHTA and CDR2 FQGNSA. Broader study findings: No significant tumor-blood clonality difference; means were about 0.12 and 0.073. Blood had more productive templates and around 8.6-fold more unique clonotypes than tumor.

The chain uses TRBV7-2 and TRBJ1-2; maybe TRBD1 (5 bases). This clonotype was obtained from a human donor with pancreatic ductal adenocarcinoma. Sequencing used PBMCs. CDR3 sequence: CASSLGGAYGYTF. The CDR3 region has the DNA TGTGCCAGCAGCTTAGGGGGCGCCTATGGCTACACCTTC.